Listed below are T cell receptor beta chains from one sample, sequenced in a study of T cell responses to AZD1222 COVID-19 vaccine. Only in-frame clones appear in the TCRdb table, and some are missing; sequencing was by immunoSEQ multiplex PCR. The sample carries fewer than 200,000 clones, less than 90% recorded once. Specimen: peripheral blood, collected on day 0 of AZD1222 vaccination. The receptors derive from an adult in good health. Both conserved end residues are part of each CDR3. The D gene is left open where the match is weak. Clone size is stated in some rows and not others, as once, few, many or a class when expanded.

clone_size,j_call,v_call,d_call,cdr3_aa,cdr3_nt
.,TRBJ1-1,TRBV27,.,CASSLEASFSVEAFF,TGTGCCAGCAGTTTGGAGGCTTCTTTCTCAGTTGAAGCTTTCTTT
.,TRBJ1-4,TRBV9,TRBD1,CASSAQGKANEKLFF,TGTGCCAGCAGTGCACAGGGGAAGGCTAATGAAAAACTGTTTTTT
.,TRBJ2-7,TRBV12-3/TRBV12-4,.,CASSLFSRWEQYF,TGTGCCAGCAGTTTATTCTCACGGTGGGAGCAGTACTTC
.,TRBJ2-2,TRBV10-1,.,CASSEGLMNTGELFF,TGCGCCAGCAGTGAAGGACTCATGAACACCGGGGAGCTGTTTTTT
.,TRBJ2-3,TRBV15,TRBD2,CATEAGGTDTQYF,TGTGCCACCGAGGCGGGAGGTACAGATACGCAGTATTTT
.,TRBJ2-1,TRBV6-2/TRBV6-3,.,CASSSSGLNNEQFF,TGTGCCAGCAGTTCAAGCGGGTTGAACAATGAGCAGTTCTTC
once,TRBJ2-2,TRBV27,TRBD2,CASSRTSGRGTGELFF,TGTGCCAGCAGTAGGACTAGCGGGAGAGGCACCGGGGAGCTGTTTTTT
.,TRBJ1-1,TRBV2,.,CASFTGNTEAFF,TGTGCCAGCTTCACAGGGAACACTGAAGCTTTCTTT
.,TRBJ2-1,TRBV28,TRBD1,CASTTPSGGAGNEQFF,TGTGCCAGCACCACCCCTTCAGGGGGCGCCGGTAATGAGCAGTTCTTC
.,TRBJ2-1,TRBV7-3,.,CASSSQAYNEQFF,TGTGCCAGCAGCTCCCAAGCCTACAATGAGCAGTTCTTC
.,TRBJ2-5,TRBV4-2,TRBD2,CASSQDLTSGQETQYF,TGTGCCAGCAGCCAAGATTTGACTAGCGGCCAAGAGACCCAGTACTTC
.,TRBJ2-1,TRBV7-2,TRBD2,CASQGLAGYEQFF,TGTGCCAGCCAGGGACTAGCGGGATATGAGCAGTTCTTC
.,TRBJ2-4,TRBV7-2,.,CASSLELRWDIQYF,TGTGCCAGCAGCCTCGAACTTAGGTGGGACATTCAGTACTTC
.,TRBJ2-1,TRBV19,TRBD1,CASSSGQAYNEQFF,TGTGCCAGTAGCTCGGGACAGGCTTACAATGAGCAGTTCTTC
once,TRBJ2-3,TRBV9,TRBD2,CASSPTSGNTDTQYF,TGTGCCAGCAGCCCGACTAGCGGGAACACAGATACGCAGTATTTT
.,TRBJ2-5,TRBV7-7,.,CASSFPGPETQYF,TGTGCCAGCAGCTTTCCAGGGCCAGAGACCCAGTACTTC
.,TRBJ2-1,TRBV10-1,TRBD1,CASSESGTGRHEQFF,TGCGCCAGCAGTGAGTCCGGGACAGGGCGACATGAGCAGTTCTTC
few,TRBJ2-7,TRBV7-3,TRBD2,CASLSLAGGRGNEQYF,TGTGCCAGCCTTAGCCTAGCGGGAGGGAGGGGCAACGAGCAGTACTTC
.,TRBJ2-1,TRBV19,.,CASSLGGFEQFF,TGTGCCAGTAGCCTAGGGGGGTTTGAGCAGTTCTTC
.,TRBJ1-1,TRBV6-5,TRBD1,CASRPGTANTEAFF,TGTGCCAGCAGGCCCGGGACAGCGAACACTGAAGCTTTCTTT
.,TRBJ1-6,TRBV30,.,CAWSVKGGASYNSPLHF,TGTGCCTGGAGTGTAAAGGGGGGCGCGTCCTATAATTCACCCCTCCACTTT
.,TRBJ2-2,TRBV6-6,.,CASSYSRPRATGELFF,TGTGCCAGCAGTTACTCCCGGCCTAGGGCCACCGGGGAGCTGTTTTTT
.,TRBJ2-1,TRBV10-3,TRBD1,CAIRTTGDEQFF,TGTGCCATCAGGACTACAGGGGATGAGCAGTTCTTC
.,TRBJ1-4,TRBV19,.,CASSTTGPGEKLFF,TGTGCCAGTAGTACCACAGGGCCAGGAGAAAAACTGTTTTTT
.,TRBJ2-7,TRBV5-4,TRBD2,CASSWTSGDYEQYF,TGTGCCAGCAGCTGGACTAGCGGGGATTACGAGCAGTACTTC